The 23 T cell receptor beta chains given below trace back to one sample, sequenced in a study of early T cells in non-severe SARS-CoV-2 infection. TCRdb itself ran the 5' RACE reads through MiXCR, one entry per CDR3 protein. The sample holds 60,000 to 75,000 distinct CDR3 sequences; approximately 4.6% are singletons and the top ten take 3.6%. This specimen was whole blood, taken at baseline. The receptors were sampled from an adult who was a healthcare worker with PCR-confirmed SARS-CoV-2 infection or an uninfected control (not recorded which). The donor label of this sample is uncertain.

This clonotype was detected a few times. This sequence joins TRBV28 and TRBJ2-3; D perhaps matches TRBD2 (7 bases). The CDR3 extends over 15 amino acids. The V gene lost 3 bases and the J gene lost 4 bases, with 14 bases spanning the gap. Per the germline V gene, CDR1 is MDHEN and CDR2 is SYDVKM. The CDR3 region has the DNA TGTGCCAGCAGTTTTCTGGCGGGGGCCCCAGATACGCAGTATTTT. Translation gives CASSFLAGAPDTQYF.

This clonotype was counted ten times or more. The V call is TRBV7-6, the J call TRBJ1-4; D is unresolved. CDR3 length: 14 residues. Germline CDR1 reads SGHVS; CDR2 reads FNYEAQ. The germline V and J ends were trimmed by 3 bases and 7 bases, with 12 bases remaining between them. Written as DNA, the CDR3 is TGTGCCAGCAGCTTCTCCGGGAGCGGTGAAAAACTGTTTTTT. This encodes CASSFSGSGEKLFF.

The gene calls are TRBV20-1 and TRBJ2-7; D uncertain. The CDR3 covers 12 residues. The V gene's germline CDR1 is DFQATT and CDR2 SNEGSKA (reference sequence). Trimming took off 4 bases at V and 5 bases at J, with 12 bases between the two ends. CDR3: CSATQLRNEQYF. The CDR3 DNA sequence: TGCAGTGCTACACAGTTACGTAACGAGCAGTACTTC.

This clonotype was counted between two and nine times. The chain combines TRBV18 with TRBJ1-1, with 9 bases that match TRBD1. This CDR3 comprises 14 residues. V shed 2 bases, J shed 6 bases, and the junction held 4 bases outside the gene matches. Germline CDR1 and CDR2: KGHSH and LQKENI. The CDR3 region is CASSPNRQGAEAFF. The CDR3 nucleotides read TGTGCCAGCTCACCAAACAGACAGGGGGCTGAAGCTTTCTTT.

This clonotype turned up a few times. This chain uses TRBV5-5 with TRBJ2-2; D is unresolved. Germline values: CDR1 SGHKS, CDR2 YYEKEE (reference sequence). The V and J ends lost 6 bases and 6 bases respectively, with 18 bases between them. This CDR3 has 15 residues. CDR3 sequence: CASTLLTTFSGELFF. CDR3 bases: TGTGCCAGCACCCTCCTCACGACGTTCTCCGGGGAGCTGTTTTTT. Full variable domain (remainder filled in from reference TRBV5-5 and TRBJ2-2): DAGVTQSPTHLIKTRGQQVTLRCSPISGHKSVSWYQQVLGQGPQFIFQYYEKEERGRGNFPDRFSARQFPNYSSELNVNALLLGDSALYLCASTLLTTFSGELFFGEGSRLTVL.

The rearrangement joins TRBV6-1 to TRBJ2-1, with 14 bases lining up with TRBD2. After removal of 6 bases from V and 5 bases from J, the junction contained 6 bases not matched to a gene. Per germline, CDR1 MNHNS and CDR2 SASEGT. The CDR3 totals 16 residues. The CDR3 here is CASSLTSGGAHNEQFF. CDR3 nucleotide sequence: TGTGCCAGCAGCCTGACTAGCGGGGGGGCTCACAATGAGCAGTTCTTC.

This clonotype has just a few counts. V and J are TRBV10-2 and TRBJ2-3, with unresolved D. This CDR3 has 15 residues. The V end was cut by 8 bases, the J end by 1 base, with 16 bases between. The germline V gene encodes CDR1 WSHSY and CDR2 SAAADI. The DNA of the CDR3 is TGCGCCAGCCAGACCCAGGCTAGTCGCACAGATACGCAGTATTTT. Translation: CASQTQASRTDTQYF.

This clonotype was seen ten or more times. The J gene is TRBJ2-7, the V gene TRBV12-3 or TRBV12-4; no firm D call. The germline V and J ends were trimmed by 8 bases and 2 bases, with 16 bases remaining between them. CDR3 size: 14 residues. DNA for the CDR3: TGTGCCAGCGGGCCTCCCGGCGGAGCCTACGAGCAGTACTTC. It yields the protein CASGPPGGAYEQYF.

This clonotype was found many times. This chain connects TRBV28 to TRBJ1-5, with TRBD1 matching 7 bases. The length of the CDR3 is 14 residues. Germline CDR1 MDHEN, CDR2 SYDVKM. V lost 4 bases to trimming and J lost 9 bases; unmatched junction nucleotides: 9. The DNA for the CDR3 is TGTGCCAGCAGTTCCTACACAGGGGTTCGGCCCCAGCATTTT. Protein: CASSSYTGVRPQHF.

This clonotype showed up many times. This rearrangement joins TRBV10-1 to TRBJ2-1; the D is unclear. CDR3 length: 15 residues. Per the germline V gene, CDR1 is WNHNN and CDR2 is SYGVQD (reference sequence). V lost 3 bases to trimming and J lost 0 bases, with 9 bases between them. The CDR3 sequence: CASSDTGSSYNEQFF. CDR3 DNA: TGCGCCAGCAGTGACACCGGAAGCTCCTACAATGAGCAGTTCTTC.

This chain links TRBV4-1 with TRBJ1-4, with D possibly TRBD1 on 5 matching bases. Per the germline V gene, CDR1 is MGHRA and CDR2 is YSYEKL. Trimming cost V 4 bases and J 5 bases, with 14 bases left between them. The CDR3 contains 15 residues. The CDR3 loop is CASSRDGGRNEKLFF. CDR3 DNA sequence: TGCGCCAGCAGCCGGGATGGGGGGAGGAATGAAAAACTGTTTTTT.

This clonotype was counted ten times or more. The rearrangement links TRBV29-1 to TRBJ2-7, with 8 bases that match TRBD1. Germline trimming cut 8 bases from V and 0 bases from J; bases unmatched to any gene: 9. The CDR3 runs 14 residues. In germline, CDR1 is SQVTM, CDR2 ANQGSEA. This CDR3 is CSLPGDRSSYEQYF. The CDR3 DNA is TGCAGCCTTCCCGGGGACAGGAGCTCCTACGAGCAGTACTTC.

In its sample, this clonotype was seen many times. This chain links TRBV4-2 with TRBJ1-5; TRBD1 might be the D (6 bases). Trimming stripped 0 bases from V and 6 bases from J, with 12 bases between. CDR1 LGHNA and CDR2 YNFKEQ come from the germline V gene. This CDR3 region has 15 residues. CDR3 bases: TGTGCCAGCAGCCAAGAGGCAGGGGCAGGTCAGCCCCAGCATTTT. This translates into CASSQEAGAGQPQHF.

This clonotype has at least ten counts. In DNA, the CDR3 is TGTGCCAGCAGGCGGGGACAGGGGGCAGAGACCCAGTACTTC. This gives the protein CASRRGQGAETQYF. The chain combines TRBV28 with TRBJ2-5; 12 bases are shared with TRBD1. V was clipped by 6 bases and J by 4 bases; unmatched bases: 3. The CDR3 contains 14 residues. Germline CDR1 reads MDHEN; CDR2 reads SYDVKM.

The chain carries TRBV14 and TRBJ2-5, with no clear D. The CDR3 is 13 residues long. Trimming removed 4 bases from V and 4 bases from J, with 10 bases in between. From germline, CDR1 is SGHDN and CDR2 FVKESK. The DNA for the CDR3 is TGTGCCAGCAGCCCCCTGGGCCCAGAGACCCAGTACTTC. It yields the protein CASSPLGPETQYF.

This CDR3 reads CASSQTTPVGDTQYF. CDR3 sequence (DNA): TGTGCCAGCAGCCAAACAACCCCAGTGGGAGATACGCAGTATTTT. The rearrangement joins TRBV7-3 to TRBJ2-3, with D uncertain. The V end lost 5 bases, the J end lost 5 bases, and 17 bases lay between the germline ends. Germline V gene sequence: CDR1 SGHTA, CDR2 FQGTGA. The CDR3 sequence is 15 residues long.

Only a few counts were recorded for this clonotype. This rearrangement joins TRBV6-5 to TRBJ2-3; TRBD2 matches at 12 bases. The V and J ends lost 6 bases and 5 bases, in that order; junction bases with no gene match: 9. Germline CDR1 reads MNHEY; CDR2 reads SVGAGI. The CDR3 loop spans 16 amino acids. CDR3 sequence reads: CASSPSGLAGLDTQYF. CDR3 DNA sequence: TGTGCCAGCAGCCCCTCCGGACTAGCGGGATTAGATACGCAGTATTTT.

This chain links TRBV6-5 with TRBJ2-2; weak D call: TRBD2 (5 bases). CDR1 is MNHEY and CDR2 is SVGAGI in the germline V gene. CDR3 size: 15 residues. Trimming took 0 bases from V and 6 from J, leaving 11 bases between them. The CDR3 reads CASSYSSGRAGELFF. CDR3 sequence (DNA): TGTGCCAGCAGTTACTCCTCCGGGCGGGCCGGGGAGCTGTTTTTT.

This clonotype has a handful of counts. The chain combines TRBV9 with TRBJ1-5, with TRBD1 identical over 7 bases. Losses at the gene ends were 3 bases for V and 1 base for J; bases not matched to a gene: 4. Germline lookup yields CDR1 SGDLS and CDR2 YYNGEE. This CDR3 spans 15 amino acids. CDR3 amino acids: CASSDDRESNQPQHF. The CDR3 DNA reads TGTGCCAGCAGCGACGACAGGGAAAGCAATCAGCCCCAGCATTTT. Looking up the rest from reference TRBV9 and TRBJ1-5 gives the full variable domain: DSGVTQTPKHLITATGQRVTLRCSPRSGDLSVYWYQQSLDQGLQFLIQYYNGEERAKGNILERFSAQQFPDLHSELNLSSLELGDSALYFCASSDDRESNQPQHFGDGTRLSIL.

This clonotype came up many times. The rearrangement joins TRBV12-3 or TRBV12-4 to TRBJ1-1; weak D call: TRBD1 (5 bases). V lost 6 bases and J 7 bases, leaving 12 bases between the germline ends. The CDR3 runs 12 residues. CDR3 region: CASSWTGGEAFF. CDR3 DNA: TGTGCCAGCAGCTGGACGGGGGGTGAAGCTTTCTTT.

This clonotype came up a few times. This chain uses TRBV7-6 with TRBJ2-7; 7 bases are shared with TRBD2. This CDR3 comprises 14 residues. V lost 3 bases and J lost 2; bases outside the gene matches: 4. CDR1 SGHVS and CDR2 FNYEAQ come from the germline V gene. CDR3 DNA sequence: TGTGCCAGCAGCTTGGGAGGGAAGGCCTACGAGCAGTACTTC. It is translated as CASSLGGKAYEQYF. Together with reference TRBV7-6 and TRBJ2-7, the CDR3 gives the full variable domain: GAGVSQSPRYKVTKRGQDVALRCDPISGHVSLYWYRQALGQGPEFLTYFNYEAQQDKSGLPNDRFSAERPEGSISTLTIQRTEQRDSAMYRCASSLGGKAYEQYFGPGTRLTVT.

The chain combines TRBV30 with TRBJ2-7; D not certain. The V and J ends lost 3 bases and 4 bases respectively, with 13 bases between them. CDR3 length equals 13 residues. Germline V gene lookup returns CDR1 GTSNPN and CDR2 SVGIG (reference sequence). The CDR3 nucleotides are TGTGCCTGGAGCTCGAGTACCGTTTACGAGCAGTACTTC. This codes for CAWSSSTVYEQYF. Drawing the rest from reference TRBV30 and TRBJ2-7, the complete variable domain is SQTIHQWPATLVQPVGSPLSLECTVEGTSNPNLYWYRQAAGRGLQLLFYSVGIGQISSEVPQNLSASRPQDRQFILSSKKLLLSDSGFYLCAWSSSTVYEQYFGPGTRLTVT.

There are a few counts of this clonotype. The rearrangement links TRBV5-1 to TRBJ2-1, with D perhaps matching TRBD2 (6 bases). Per the germline V gene, CDR1 is SGHRS and CDR2 is YFSETQ. V lost 0 bases and J 2 bases, leaving 12 bases between the germline ends. CDR3 length equals 16 residues. CDR3: CASSLGGGETYNEQFF. In DNA, the CDR3 is TGCGCCAGCAGCTTGGGAGGCGGGGAGACCTACAATGAGCAGTTCTTC.